One sample yielded the 21 T cell receptor beta chains listed below, sequenced in a study of blood T cell repertoires in COVID-19. The data were produced by immunoSEQ multiplex PCR, yet TCRdb's version contains in-frame clones alone and is incomplete. The sample holds fewer than 250,000 clones, more than 80% seen once. Sequences were obtained from PBMCs or T cells enriched from blood (not recorded which). The receptors originated from a man aged 55 to 70 who had recovered from COVID-19.

Here the CDR3 DNA reads TGTGCCAGCAGTGACAGTCAGACTAATCAGCCCCAGCATTTT. Protein: CASSDSQTNQPQHF. The chain has TRBV25-1 and TRBJ1-5; D remains unclear. The CDR3 has 14 residues. The V gene's germline CDR1 is MGHDK and CDR2 SYGVNS. V lost 3 bases and J 4 bases, leaving 10 bases between the germline ends. Drawing the rest from reference TRBV25-1 and TRBJ1-5, the complete variable domain is EADIYQTPRYLVIGTGKKITLECSQTMGHDKMYWYQQDPGMELHLIHYSYGVNSTEKGDLSSESTVSRIRTEHFPLTLESARPSHTSQYLCASSDSQTNQPQHFGDGTRLSIL.

CDR3 in DNA: TGTGCCACCAGCAGAACCCGACAGGACTCTGGAAACACCATATATTTT. Protein product: CATSRTRQDSGNTIYF. The chain is built from TRBV15 and TRBJ1-3; tentatively, D is TRBD1 (6 bases). This CDR3 contains 16 residues. V lost 2 bases, J lost 0 bases, and 11 bases lay in between. Germline V gene data show CDR1 as LNHNV and CDR2 as YYDKDF (reference sequence).

The chain couples TRBV7-3 to TRBJ1-1; 8 bases are a match to TRBD1. The CDR3 is 15 amino acids. J gave up 1 base and V 3 bases, and 4 bases lay outside the gene matches. Germline V CDR1 and CDR2: SGHTA, FQGTGA. The CDR3: CASSLTGDGNTEAFF. The CDR3 DNA reads as TGTGCCAGCAGCTTGACAGGGGACGGGAACACTGAAGCTTTCTTT.

The J gene is TRBJ1-2, the V gene TRBV19; 10 bases are shared with TRBD1. V lost 6 bases and J lost 2; bases outside the gene matches: 3. Germline CDR1 reads LNHDA; CDR2 reads SQIVND (reference sequence). This CDR3 contains 14 residues. In nucleotides, the CDR3 is TGTGCCAGTAGGGGACAGGGGATCAACTATGGCTACACCTTC. It is translated as CASRGQGINYGYTF.

V is TRBV12-3 or TRBV12-4 and J is TRBJ2-7; D call uncertain. V dropped 1 base and J dropped 4 bases, with 5 bases sitting between them. This CDR3 region has 12 residues. The CDR3 DNA follows: TGTGCCAGCAGTTTAGGCGAATACGAGCAGTACTTC. Encoded protein: CASSLGEYEQYF.

The chain carries TRBV28 and TRBJ1-5, with 8 bases identical to TRBD1. Losses at the gene ends were 1 base for V and 5 bases for J; bases not matched to a gene: 7. This CDR3 has 16 amino acids. Germline V lookup: CDR1 MDHEN, CDR2 SYDVKM. The CDR3 is CASSLLGTGGYQPQHF. In DNA, the CDR3 is TGTGCCAGCAGTTTATTGGGTACAGGGGGGTATCAGCCCCAGCATTTT.

The CDR3: CASSYGGERTDTQYF. The CDR3 DNA follows: TGTGCCAGCAGTTACGGGGGAGAACGCACAGATACGCAGTATTTT. V usage is TRBV27 and J usage is TRBJ2-3; D possibly corresponds to TRBD2 (6 bases). This CDR3 contains 15 residues. The V end lost 4 bases, the J end lost 1 base, and 12 bases lay between the germline ends. The germline CDR1 and CDR2 sequences are MNHEY and SMNVEV (reference sequence).

V is TRBV3-1 (or the pseudogene TRBV3-2) and J is TRBJ1-6, with 8 bases that match TRBD1. V trimming: 4 bases; J trimming: 9 bases; junction bases outside the gene matches: 11. The CDR3 covers 16 residues. Per the germline V gene, CDR1 is LGHDT and CDR2 is YNNKEL (reference sequence). CDR3 nucleotides: TGTGCCAGCAGCCTTTATGGACAGGGCAGGAGTTCACCCCTCCACTTT. Protein sequence: CASSLYGQGRSSPLHF.

This clone turned up a few times. The J gene is TRBJ1-2, the V gene TRBV6-2 or TRBV6-3; 8 bases agree with TRBD1. Trimming removed 5 bases from V and 7 bases from J; junction bases left unmatched: 0. CDR3 length equals 11 residues. CDR1 and CDR2 (germline): MNHEY, SVGEGT. CDR3: CASSDRGGYTF. The CDR3 DNA sequence: TGTGCCAGCAGTGACAGGGGTGGCTACACCTTC.

The chain links TRBV4-3 to TRBJ2-1; 7 positions agree with TRBD2. CDR1 is LGHNA and CDR2 is YSLEER in the germline V gene. V lost 0 bases to trimming and J lost 9 bases; unmatched junction nucleotides: 5. This CDR3 spans 14 amino acids. The CDR3 protein is CASSQELARGEQFF. DNA of the CDR3: TGCGCCAGCAGCCAAGAACTAGCGAGGGGTGAGCAGTTCTTC.

This chain connects TRBV5-1 to TRBJ2-7, with 7 nucleotides matching TRBD2. V shed 2 bases and J 6 bases; nucleotides not matched to a gene: 8. There are 14 residues in the CDR3. The germline V gene encodes CDR1 SGHRS and CDR2 YFSETQ. The CDR3: CASSFAGDSSEQYF. CDR3 coding DNA: TGCGCCAGCAGCTTTGCGGGGGATTCGTCCGAGCAGTACTTC.

The chain couples TRBV7-2 to TRBJ2-5, with no clear D. The CDR3 extends over 13 amino acids. V lost 3 bases and J 5 bases, leaving 10 bases between the germline ends. Per the germline V gene, CDR1 is SGHTA and CDR2 is FQGNSA. The CDR3 coding sequence is TGTGCCAGCAGCTTCTCCCTTTTGGAGACCCAGTACTTC. Translated, it gives CASSFSLLETQYF.

The gene calls are TRBV18 and TRBJ1-5; D is possibly TRBD1 (6 bases). This CDR3 spans 16 amino acids. The germline V gene encodes CDR1 KGHSH and CDR2 LQKENI. Trimming removed 0 bases at V and 2 bases at J, with 11 bases between. CDR3 in amino acids: CASSPPGAGGNQPQHF. CDR3 DNA: TGTGCCAGCTCACCACCGGGGGCAGGGGGCAATCAGCCCCAGCATTTT.

CDR3 amino acids: CASSQVQFYSNQPQHF. CDR3 DNA sequence: TGCGCCAGCAGCCAAGTTCAGTTTTATAGCAATCAGCCCCAGCATTTT. V and J are TRBV4-3 and TRBJ1-5; D is undetermined. The germline V and J ends were trimmed by 1 base and 0 bases, with 10 bases remaining between them. CDR1 and CDR2 from the germline V gene are LGHNA and YSLEER. This CDR3 comprises 16 residues.

The chain carries TRBV18 and TRBJ2-2; a possible D gene is TRBD1 (7 bases). Per the germline V gene, CDR1 is KGHSH and CDR2 is LQKENI. V shed 3 bases and J shed 7 bases, with 15 bases lying between them. The CDR3 consists of 15 residues. CDR3 nucleotide sequence: TGTGCCAGCTCACCGGAGGGGGCGCTGGTCGGGGAGCTGTTTTTT. Protein sequence: CASSPEGALVGELFF.

V and J are TRBV5-1 and TRBJ2-7, with a weak D call TRBD1 (5 bases). The CDR3 runs 14 residues. The germline V gene has CDR1 SGHRS and CDR2 YFSETQ. Deletions cut 0 bases from V and 3 bases from J, with 10 bases between. The CDR3 DNA reads TGCGCCAGCAGCTTGGATTCAGGGATCTACGAGCAGTACTTC. This gives the protein CASSLDSGIYEQYF.

This sequence joins TRBV21-1 and TRBJ1-2; whether TRBD1, the table's D call, matches the DNA was not checked. TRBV21-1 is given as a pseudogene. The CDR3 contains 17 residues. In nucleotides, the CDR3 is TGTGCCAGCTTCCTCTTCGCCGGGACAGGGTATCGCTATGGCTACACCTTC. This translates into CASFLFAGTGYRYGYTF.

For this clone: This specimen includes other DNA sequences encoding the same CDR3. This chain connects TRBV16 to TRBJ1-5; possible D gene TRBD1, 5 bases. With 0 bases removed from V and 4 bases from J, the gap between germline ends came to 7 bases. The CDR3 consists of 14 residues. CDR1 and CDR2 (germline): KGHSY, FQNENV. The CDR3 region is CASSQSGVNQPQHF. The CDR3 DNA follows: TGTGCCAGCAGCCAATCAGGGGTTAATCAGCCCCAGCATTTT. Based on the CDR3 plus reference TRBV16 and TRBJ1-5, the full variable domain is GEEVAQTPKHLVRGEGQKAKLYCAPIKGHSYVFWYQQVLKNEFKFLISFQNENVFDETGMPKERFSAKCLPNSPCSLEIQATKLEDSAVYFCASSQSGVNQPQHFGDGTRLSIL.

This rearrangement joins TRBV5-8 to TRBJ2-4; D ambiguous. Germline V gene sequence: CDR1 SGHTS, CDR2 YDEGEE. The length of the CDR3 is 16 residues. The germline V and J ends were trimmed by 4 bases and 0 bases, with 14 bases remaining between them. The CDR3 coding sequence is TGTGCCAGCAGCCCACGGAGACGGCTAGCCAAAAACATTCAGTACTTC. Protein product: CASSPRRRLAKNIQYF. Based on the CDR3 plus reference TRBV5-8 and TRBJ2-4, the full variable domain is EAGVTQSPTHLIKTRGQQATLRCSPISGHTSVYWYQQALGLGLQFLLWYDEGEERNRGNFPPRFSGRQFPNYSSELNVNALELEDSALYLCASSPRRRLAKNIQYFGAGTRLSVL.

The CDR3 is CASSTDSSYNSPLHF. In nucleotides, the CDR3 is TGTGCCAGCAGCACAGACAGCTCCTATAATTCACCCCTCCACTTT. The chain is built from TRBV7-9 and TRBJ1-6; possible D gene TRBD1, 5 bases. The CDR3 contains 15 residues. V lost 5 bases to trimming and J lost 0 bases, with 8 bases between them. Germline V gene lookup returns CDR1 SEHNR and CDR2 FQNEAQ (reference sequence).

The chain couples TRBV19 to TRBJ2-5; 10 bases line up with TRBD1. CDR3 length: 14 amino acids. V shed 11 bases and J 4 bases; nucleotides not matched to a gene: 10. Germline V CDR1 and CDR2: LNHDA, SQIVND (reference sequence). The CDR3 region is CAVGGQGSGETQYF. The CDR3 DNA reads TGTGCCGTCGGGGGACAGGGGAGTGGAGAGACCCAGTACTTC.